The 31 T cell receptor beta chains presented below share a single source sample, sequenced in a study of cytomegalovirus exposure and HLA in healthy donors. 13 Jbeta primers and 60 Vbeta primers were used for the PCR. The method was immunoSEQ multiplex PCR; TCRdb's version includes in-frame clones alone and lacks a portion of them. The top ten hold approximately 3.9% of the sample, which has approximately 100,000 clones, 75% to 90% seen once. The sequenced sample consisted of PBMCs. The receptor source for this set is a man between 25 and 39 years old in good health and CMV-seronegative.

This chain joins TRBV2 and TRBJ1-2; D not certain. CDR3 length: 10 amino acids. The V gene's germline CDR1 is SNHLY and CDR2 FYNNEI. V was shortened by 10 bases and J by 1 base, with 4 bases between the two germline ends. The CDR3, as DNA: TGTGCCACGAGTAACTATGGCTACACCTTC. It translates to CATSNYGYTF.

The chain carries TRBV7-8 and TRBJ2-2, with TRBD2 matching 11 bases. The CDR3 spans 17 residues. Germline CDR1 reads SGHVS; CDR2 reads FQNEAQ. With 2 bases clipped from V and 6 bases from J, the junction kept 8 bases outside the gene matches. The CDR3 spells CASSLFPSGRPPGELFF. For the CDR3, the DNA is TGTGCCAGCAGCTTATTCCCTAGCGGGAGGCCCCCCGGGGAGCTGTTTTTT. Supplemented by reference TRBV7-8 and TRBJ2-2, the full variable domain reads GAGVSQSPRYKVAKRGQDVALRCDPISGHVSLFWYQQALGQGPEFLTYFQNEAQLDKSGLPSDRFFAERPEGSVSTLKIQRTQQEDSAVYLCASSLFPSGRPPGELFFGEGSRLTVL.

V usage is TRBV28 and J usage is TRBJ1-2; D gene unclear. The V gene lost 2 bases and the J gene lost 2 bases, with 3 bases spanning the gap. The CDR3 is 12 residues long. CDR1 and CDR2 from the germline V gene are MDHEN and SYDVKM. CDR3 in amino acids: CASSLQNYGYTF. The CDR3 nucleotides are TGTGCCAGCAGTTTACAGAACTATGGCTACACCTTC.

The CDR3 region has the DNA TGTGCCAGTAGCAACAGGGGACTTGCAACTAATGAAAAACTGTTTTTT. The encoded protein is CASSNRGLATNEKLFF. This rearrangement joins TRBV19 to TRBJ1-4; 7 positions agree with TRBD1. Per germline, CDR1 LNHDA and CDR2 SQIVND (reference sequence). V shed 6 bases and J 0 bases; nucleotides not matched to a gene: 7. The CDR3 extends over 16 amino acids. Variable domain in full (rest from reference TRBV19 and TRBJ1-4): DGGITQSPKYLFRKEGQNVTLSCEQNLNHDAMYWYRQDPGQGLRLIYYSQIVNDFQKGDIAEGYSVSREKKESFPLTVTSAQKNPTAFYLCASSNRGLATNEKLFFGSGTQLSVL.

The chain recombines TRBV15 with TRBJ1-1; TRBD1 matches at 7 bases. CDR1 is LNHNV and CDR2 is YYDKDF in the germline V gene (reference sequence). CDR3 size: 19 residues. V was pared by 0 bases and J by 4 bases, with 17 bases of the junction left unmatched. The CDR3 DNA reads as TGTGCCACCAGCAGAGATCTATGGGCGGCAGGGGGGAGAAGCACTGAAGCTTTCTTT. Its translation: CATSRDLWAAGGRSTEAFF.

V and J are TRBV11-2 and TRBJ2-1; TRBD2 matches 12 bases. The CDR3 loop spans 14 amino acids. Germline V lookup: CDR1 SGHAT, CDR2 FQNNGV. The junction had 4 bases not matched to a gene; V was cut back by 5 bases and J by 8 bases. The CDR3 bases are TGTGCCAGCAGCCTAGCGGGGGGGCGTCATGAGCAGTTCTTC. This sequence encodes CASSLAGGRHEQFF.

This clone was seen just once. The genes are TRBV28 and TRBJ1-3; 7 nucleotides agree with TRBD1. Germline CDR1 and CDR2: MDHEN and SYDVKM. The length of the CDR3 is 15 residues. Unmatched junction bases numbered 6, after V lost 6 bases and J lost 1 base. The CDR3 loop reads CASRPTGVSGNTIYF. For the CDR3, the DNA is TGTGCCAGCAGACCCACAGGGGTGTCTGGAAACACCATATATTTT.

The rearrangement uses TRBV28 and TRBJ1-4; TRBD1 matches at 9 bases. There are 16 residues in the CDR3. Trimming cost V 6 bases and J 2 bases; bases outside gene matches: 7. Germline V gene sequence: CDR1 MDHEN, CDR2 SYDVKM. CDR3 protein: CASSHGQGTTNEKLFF. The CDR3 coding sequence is TGTGCCAGCAGCCATGGACAGGGGACTACTAATGAAAAACTGTTTTTT.

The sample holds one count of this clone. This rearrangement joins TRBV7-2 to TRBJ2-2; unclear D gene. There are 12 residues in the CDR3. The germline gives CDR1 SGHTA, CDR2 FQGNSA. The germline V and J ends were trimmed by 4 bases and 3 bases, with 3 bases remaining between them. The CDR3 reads CASSSDTGELFF. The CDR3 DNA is TGTGCCAGCAGCTCTGACACCGGGGAGCTGTTTTTT.

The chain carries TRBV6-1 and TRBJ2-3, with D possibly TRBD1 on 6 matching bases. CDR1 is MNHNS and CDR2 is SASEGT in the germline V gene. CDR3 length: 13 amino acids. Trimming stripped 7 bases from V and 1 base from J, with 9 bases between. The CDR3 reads CASTGQRTDTQYF. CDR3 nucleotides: TGTGCCAGCACTGGACAGCGCACAGATACGCAGTATTTT.

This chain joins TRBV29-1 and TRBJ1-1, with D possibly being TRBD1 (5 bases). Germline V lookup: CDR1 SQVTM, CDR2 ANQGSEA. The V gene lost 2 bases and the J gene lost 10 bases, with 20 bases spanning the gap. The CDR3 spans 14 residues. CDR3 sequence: CSVEKGRVLPVAFF. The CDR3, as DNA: TGCAGCGTTGAAAAGGGGCGCGTTTTGCCGGTAGCTTTCTTT.

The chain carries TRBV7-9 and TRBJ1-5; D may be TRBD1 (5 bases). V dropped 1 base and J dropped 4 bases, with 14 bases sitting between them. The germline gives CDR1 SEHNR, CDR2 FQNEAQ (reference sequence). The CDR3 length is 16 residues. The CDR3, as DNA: TGTGCCAGCAGCTTAGGATTCGAAACAGGTAATCAGCCCCAGCATTTT. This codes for CASSLGFETGNQPQHF. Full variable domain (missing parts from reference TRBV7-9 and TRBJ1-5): DTGVSQNPRHKITKRGQNVTFRCDPISEHNRLYWYRQTLGQGPEFLTYFQNEAQLEKSRLLSDRFSAERPKGSFSTLEIQRTEQGDSAMYLCASSLGFETGNQPQHFGDGTRLSIL.

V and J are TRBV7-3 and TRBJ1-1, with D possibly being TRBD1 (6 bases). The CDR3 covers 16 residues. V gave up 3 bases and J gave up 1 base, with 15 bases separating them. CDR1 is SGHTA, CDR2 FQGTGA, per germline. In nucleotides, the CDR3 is TGTGCCAGCAGCTTGTCAGGGACAACAAAGAACACTGAAGCTTTCTTT. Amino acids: CASSLSGTTKNTEAFF.

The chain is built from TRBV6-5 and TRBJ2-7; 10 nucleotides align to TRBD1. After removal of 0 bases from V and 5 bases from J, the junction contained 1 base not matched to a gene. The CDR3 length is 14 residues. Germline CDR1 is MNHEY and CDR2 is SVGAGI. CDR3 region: CASSYSGTGDEQYF. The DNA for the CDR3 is TGTGCCAGCAGTTACTCTGGGACAGGGGACGAGCAGTACTTC.

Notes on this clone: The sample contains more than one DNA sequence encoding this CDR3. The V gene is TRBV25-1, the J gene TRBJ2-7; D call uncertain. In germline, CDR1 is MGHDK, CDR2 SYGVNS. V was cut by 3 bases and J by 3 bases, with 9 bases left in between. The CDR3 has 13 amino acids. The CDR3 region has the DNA TGTGCCAGCAGTGAGACCGGCGGCTACGAGCAGTACTTC. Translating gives CASSETGGYEQYF.

For the CDR3, the DNA is TGTGCCACTCCCGGGACATCTTATCCTAAACTGTTTTTT. It yields the protein CATPGTSYPKLFF. The chain carries TRBV15 and TRBJ1-4; D might be TRBD1 (6 bases). The CDR3 totals 13 residues. Germline lookup yields CDR1 LNHNV and CDR2 YYDKDF (reference sequence). Trimming took off 9 bases at V and 11 bases at J, with 19 bases between the two ends.

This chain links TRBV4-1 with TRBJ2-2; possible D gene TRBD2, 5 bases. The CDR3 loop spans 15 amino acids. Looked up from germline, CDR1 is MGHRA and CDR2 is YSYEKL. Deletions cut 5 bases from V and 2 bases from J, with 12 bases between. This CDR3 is CASSKLARNTGELFF. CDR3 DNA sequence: TGCGCCAGCAGCAAGCTAGCAAGAAACACCGGGGAGCTGTTTTTT.

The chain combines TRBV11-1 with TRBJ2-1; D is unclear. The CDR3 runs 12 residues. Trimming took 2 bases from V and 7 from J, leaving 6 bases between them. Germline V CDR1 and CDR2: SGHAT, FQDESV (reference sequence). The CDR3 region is CASSLRVNEQFF. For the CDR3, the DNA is TGTGCCAGCAGCTTACGGGTGAATGAGCAGTTCTTC.

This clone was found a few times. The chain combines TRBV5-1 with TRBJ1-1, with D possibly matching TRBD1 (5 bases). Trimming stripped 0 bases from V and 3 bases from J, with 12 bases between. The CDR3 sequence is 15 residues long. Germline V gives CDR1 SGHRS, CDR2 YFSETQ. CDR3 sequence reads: CASSLDFGGDTEAFF. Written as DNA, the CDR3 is TGCGCCAGCAGCTTGGATTTCGGGGGAGACACTGAAGCTTTCTTT.

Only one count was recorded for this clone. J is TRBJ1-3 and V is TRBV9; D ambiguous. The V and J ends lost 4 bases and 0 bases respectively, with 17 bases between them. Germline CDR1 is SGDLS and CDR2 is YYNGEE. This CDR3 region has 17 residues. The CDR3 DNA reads TGTGCCAGCAGCCCCCTCGACACGGACTTCTCTGGAAACACCATATATTTT. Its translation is CASSPLDTDFSGNTIYF.

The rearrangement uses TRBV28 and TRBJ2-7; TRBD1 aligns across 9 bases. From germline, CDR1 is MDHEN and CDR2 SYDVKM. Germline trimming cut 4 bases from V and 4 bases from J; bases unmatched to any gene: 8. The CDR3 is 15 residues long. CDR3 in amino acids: CASSSPGQGTYEQYF. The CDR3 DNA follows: TGTGCCAGCAGTTCCCCGGGACAGGGAACATACGAGCAGTACTTC.

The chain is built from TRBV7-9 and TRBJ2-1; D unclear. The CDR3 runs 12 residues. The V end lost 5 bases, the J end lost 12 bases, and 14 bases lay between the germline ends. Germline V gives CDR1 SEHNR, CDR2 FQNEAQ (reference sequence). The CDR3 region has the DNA TGTGCCAGCAGCCCGGTCCAGGATAGGCAGTTCTTC. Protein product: CASSPVQDRQFF.

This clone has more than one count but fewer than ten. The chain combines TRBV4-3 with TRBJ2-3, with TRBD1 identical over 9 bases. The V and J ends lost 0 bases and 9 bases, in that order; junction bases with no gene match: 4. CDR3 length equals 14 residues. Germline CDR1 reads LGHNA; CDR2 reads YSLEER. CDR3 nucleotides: TGCGCCAGCAGCCAAGAAGGGACAGGGATGACGCAGTATTTT. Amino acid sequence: CASSQEGTGMTQYF.

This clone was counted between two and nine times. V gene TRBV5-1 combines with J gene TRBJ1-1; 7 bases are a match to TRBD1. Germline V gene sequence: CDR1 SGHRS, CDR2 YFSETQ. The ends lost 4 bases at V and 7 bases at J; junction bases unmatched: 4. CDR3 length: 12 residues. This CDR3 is CASSPGTVEAFF. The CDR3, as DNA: TGCGCCAGCAGCCCGGGGACAGTTGAAGCTTTCTTT.

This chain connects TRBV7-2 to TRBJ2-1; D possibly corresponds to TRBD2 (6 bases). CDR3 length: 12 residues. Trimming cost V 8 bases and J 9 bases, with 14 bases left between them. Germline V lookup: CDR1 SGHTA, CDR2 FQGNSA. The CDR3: CASRGLGLEQFF. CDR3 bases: TGTGCCAGCCGCGGACTGGGACTTGAGCAGTTCTTC.

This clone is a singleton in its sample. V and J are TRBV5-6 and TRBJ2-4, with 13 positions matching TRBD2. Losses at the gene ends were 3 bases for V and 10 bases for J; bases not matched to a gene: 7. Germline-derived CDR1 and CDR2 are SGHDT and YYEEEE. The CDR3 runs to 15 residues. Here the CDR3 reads CASSYGTSGMGIQYF. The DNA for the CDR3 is TGTGCCAGCAGCTACGGGACTAGCGGGATGGGGATTCAGTACTTC.

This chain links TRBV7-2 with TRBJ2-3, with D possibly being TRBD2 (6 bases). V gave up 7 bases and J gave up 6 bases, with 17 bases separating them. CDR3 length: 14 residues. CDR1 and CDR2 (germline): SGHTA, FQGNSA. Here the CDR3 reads CASTPRGGVDTQYF. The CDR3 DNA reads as TGTGCCAGCACCCCTAGAGGCGGGGTGGATACGCAGTATTTT.

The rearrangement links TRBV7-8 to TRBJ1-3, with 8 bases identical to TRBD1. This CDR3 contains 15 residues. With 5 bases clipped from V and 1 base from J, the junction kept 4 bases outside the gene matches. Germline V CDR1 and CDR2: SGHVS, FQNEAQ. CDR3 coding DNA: TGTGCCAGCAGCACGACAGGGGTTTCTGGAAACACCATATATTTT. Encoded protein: CASSTTGVSGNTIYF.

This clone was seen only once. In DNA form, the CDR3 reads TGTGCCAGCTCCCCTCCGGGAAGTCGGAACACTGAAGCTTTCTTT. Its protein product is CASSPPGSRNTEAFF. This chain joins TRBV6-5 and TRBJ1-1, with D unclear. CDR1 is MNHEY and CDR2 is SVGAGI in the germline V gene. Trimming took off 8 bases at V and 1 base at J, with 17 bases between the two ends. The CDR3 spans 15 residues.

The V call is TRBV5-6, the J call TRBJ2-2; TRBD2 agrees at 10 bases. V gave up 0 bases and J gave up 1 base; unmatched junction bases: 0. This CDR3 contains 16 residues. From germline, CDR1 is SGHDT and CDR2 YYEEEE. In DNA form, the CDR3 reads TGTGCCAGCAGCTTGGGACTAGCGGGGAACACCGGGGAGCTGTTTTTT. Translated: CASSLGLAGNTGELFF.

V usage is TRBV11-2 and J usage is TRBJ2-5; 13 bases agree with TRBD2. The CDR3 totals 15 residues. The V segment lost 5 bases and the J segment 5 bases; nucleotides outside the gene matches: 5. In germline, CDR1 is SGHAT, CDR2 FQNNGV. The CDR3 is CASSRGLAGAETQYF. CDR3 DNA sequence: TGTGCCAGCAGCCGCGGACTAGCGGGAGCGGAGACCCAGTACTTC.